The 25 T cell receptor beta chains presented below share a single source sample, sequenced in a study of T cells after yellow fever vaccination. TCRdb processed the 5' RACE reads anew with MiXCR; each CDR3 protein has one entry. The table records tens of thousands of distinct CDR3 sequences, around 7.7% of them present only once. The specimen comprised CD8+ T cells sorted from PBMCs, sampled on the day of the yellow fever booster vaccination. Every receptor here comes from a man younger than 40 who received the YFV17D yellow fever vaccine.

This clonotype appeared a few times. V usage is TRBV15 and J usage is TRBJ2-5, with D possibly being TRBD1 (5 bases). The CDR3 spans 13 residues. Trimming took off 4 bases at V and 5 bases at J, with 11 bases between the two ends. The germline gives CDR1 LNHNV, CDR2 YYDKDF (reference sequence). CDR3 protein: CATSTQAAETQYF. CDR3 coding DNA: TGTGCCACCAGCACACAGGCGGCGGAGACCCAGTACTTC.

Note on this clonotype: This may come from a read error, since a much larger clone is one base off. V and J are TRBV20-1 and TRBJ2-3; 9 bases agree with TRBD1. Germline V gene sequence: CDR1 DFQATT, CDR2 SNEGSKA (reference sequence). CDR3 length: 16 amino acids. CDR3: CSSRGVYRGRTDTQYF. DNA of the CDR3: TGCAGTTCTAGAGGAGTGTACAGGGGGCGCACAGATACGCAGTATTTT.

The J gene is TRBJ2-1, the V gene TRBV7-9; possibly TRBD2 for D (5 bases). Trimming pared 1 base from V and 10 bases from J, leaving 8 bases between. Germline lookup yields CDR1 SEHNR and CDR2 FQNEAQ (reference sequence). This CDR3 is built from 12 residues. The CDR3 nucleotides are TGTGCCAGCAGCTTAGGGAGGCGGGAGCAGTTCTTC. Its protein is CASSLGRREQFF.

This clonotype was detected only a few times. V usage is TRBV12-3 or TRBV12-4 and J usage is TRBJ2-7; TRBD2 matches 8 bases. The CDR3 is made up of 15 amino acids. The ends lost 1 base at V and 3 bases at J; junction bases unmatched: 5. CDR3 in DNA: TGTGCCAGCAGTTTAGGGCGGGAGGCCCTCTACGAGCAGTACTTC. Protein: CASSLGREALYEQYF.

The chain combines TRBV18 with TRBJ2-7; D remains unclear. The V gene's germline CDR1 is KGHSH and CDR2 LQKENI. CDR3 length: 15 amino acids. V was clipped by 0 bases and J by 4 bases, with 13 bases between them. In DNA form, the CDR3 reads TGTGCCAGCTCACCACCGCCGGCCCCTGCTTACGAGCAGTACTTC. Protein product: CASSPPPAPAYEQYF.

This clonotype turned up a few times. The chain is built from TRBV23-1 and TRBJ2-7; D is possibly TRBD2 (5 bases). TRBV23-1 is an open reading frame whose function is uncertain. V was cut by 4 bases and J by 5 bases, with 15 bases left in between. The CDR3 is made up of 14 amino acids. The CDR3 is CASSPARGCHEQYF. Written as DNA, the CDR3 is TGCGCCAGCAGTCCGGCGAGAGGGTGCCACGAGCAGTACTTC.

Only a few counts were recorded for this clonotype. The CDR3: CASSHGEGGEQYF. The CDR3 coding sequence is TGCGCCAGCAGCCACGGTGAGGGTGGGGAGCAGTACTTC. The V call is TRBV4-1, the J call TRBJ2-7; D may be TRBD2 (5 bases). Germline CDR1 MGHRA, CDR2 YSYEKL. The CDR3 totals 13 residues. V was shortened by 3 bases and J by 7 bases, with 13 bases between the two germline ends.

In this sample, this clonotype turned up a few times. The chain is built from TRBV7-9 and TRBJ2-6; 9 nucleotides match TRBD1. The germline CDR1 and CDR2 sequences are SEHNR and FQNEAQ (reference sequence). V lost 11 bases, J lost 4 bases, and 12 bases stayed unmatched. The CDR3 loop spans 16 amino acids. For the CDR3, the DNA is TGTGCCGGGAACCTCCGGGACAGGGAAGGGGCCAACGTCCTGACTTTC. Protein sequence: CAGNLRDREGANVLTF.

The V call is TRBV27, the J call TRBJ2-5, with 9 bases lining up with TRBD1. Losses at the gene ends were 8 bases for V and 2 bases for J; bases not matched to a gene: 6. The germline gives CDR1 MNHEY, CDR2 SMNVEV (reference sequence). This CDR3 contains 14 residues. The chain's CDR3 is CASGGQGWQETQYF. The CDR3 DNA is TGTGCCAGCGGAGGACAGGGGTGGCAAGAGACCCAGTACTTC.

The chain has TRBV12-3 or TRBV12-4 and TRBJ2-7; 8 bases agree with TRBD1. The CDR3 length is 14 residues. Germline trimming cut 5 bases from V and 2 bases from J; bases unmatched to any gene: 5. The CDR3 bases are TGTGCCAGCAGTATACAGGGGGAGGCCTACGAGCAGTACTTC. Its protein is CASSIQGEAYEQYF.

This clonotype has just one count. The V call is TRBV7-2, the J call TRBJ2-7; the D gene is possibly TRBD1 (6 bases). Trimming cost V 2 bases and J 6 bases, with 17 bases left between them. The germline V gene encodes CDR1 SGHTA and CDR2 FQGNSA. The CDR3 extends over 15 amino acids. The CDR3 nucleotides read TGTGCCAGCAGCTTACTGCCAGGGGATGTCGGCGAGCAGTACTTC. Encoded protein: CASSLLPGDVGEQYF. Supplemented by reference TRBV7-2 and TRBJ2-7, the full variable domain reads GAGVSQSPSNKVTEKGKDVELRCDPISGHTALYWYRQSLGQGLEFLIYFQGNSAPDKSGLPSDRFSAERTGGSVSTLTIQRTQQEDSAVYLCASSLLPGDVGEQYFGPGTRLTVT.

This clonotype came up a few times. J is TRBJ2-7 and V is TRBV12-3 or TRBV12-4; no reliable D call. This CDR3 contains 14 residues. V lost 5 bases to trimming and J lost 4 bases, with 15 bases between them. The CDR3 is CASSPSESIYEQYF. In nucleotides, the CDR3 is TGTGCCAGCAGTCCCTCGGAGTCCATTTACGAGCAGTACTTC.

This clonotype was detected only a few times. J is TRBJ2-5 and V is TRBV28; unclear D gene. CDR1 is MDHEN and CDR2 is SYDVKM in the germline V gene. The CDR3 consists of 14 residues. V was trimmed by 2 bases and J by 5 bases, leaving 12 bases between them. CDR3 bases: TGTGCCAGCAGTTTAACTTCGGTGGCGGAGACCCAGTACTTC. Amino acid sequence: CASSLTSVAETQYF.

This clonotype occurred a few times. The J gene is TRBJ2-7, the V gene TRBV20-1; possible D gene TRBD2, 6 bases. Trimming stripped 6 bases from V and 6 bases from J, with 18 bases between. Germline values: CDR1 DFQATT, CDR2 SNEGSKA (reference sequence). The CDR3 totals 13 residues. CDR3 nucleotides: TGCAGTGCCCTTATTCCGGGAGTAGGCGAGCAGTACTTC. Translated: CSALIPGVGEQYF.

The chain links TRBV11-2 to TRBJ2-7, with a weak D call TRBD1 (5 bases). Germline loops: CDR1 SGHAT, CDR2 FQNNGV. The V and J ends lost 0 bases and 4 bases respectively, with 13 bases between them. The CDR3 is 15 amino acids. CDR3 sequence reads: CASSLDRDSLYEQYF. The CDR3 region has the DNA TGTGCCAGCAGCTTAGATAGAGACAGCTTATACGAGCAGTACTTC. Combining the CDR3 with reference TRBV11-2 and TRBJ2-7 gives the whole variable domain EAGVAQSPRYKIIEKRQSVAFWCNPISGHATLYWYQQILGQGPKLLIQFQNNGVVDDSQLPKDRFSAERLKGVDSTLKIQPAKLEDSAVYLCASSLDRDSLYEQYFGPGTRLTVT.

The CDR3, as DNA: TGTGCCAGCAGTTACTCTCTACCTACCCGACTAGCTGGGGGAGAGCAGTACTTC. Residues: CASSYSLPTRLAGGEQYF. The V gene is TRBV6-5, the J gene TRBJ2-7; 7 bases line up with TRBD2. CDR3 length equals 18 residues. Germline V gives CDR1 MNHEY, CDR2 SVGAGI. V dropped 0 bases and J dropped 7; count of bases not matched to a gene: 18.

The chain has TRBV27 and TRBJ2-1, with D possibly matching TRBD2 (5 bases). Trimming took off 2 bases at V and 10 bases at J, with 15 bases between the two ends. There are 14 residues in the CDR3. Germline CDR1 is MNHEY and CDR2 is SMNVEV (reference sequence). Written as DNA, the CDR3 is TGTGCCAGCAGTTTAAGGACTGACTACCGCGAGCAGTTCTTC. Translation: CASSLRTDYREQFF.

V gene TRBV3-1 combines with J gene TRBJ2-1; possibly TRBD2 for D (6 bases). Trimming left V 2 bases short and J 4 bases short, with 21 bases between. The CDR3 runs 18 residues. The germline V gene has CDR1 LGHDT and CDR2 YNNKEL (reference sequence). CDR3: CASSQYGLGGGGYNEQFF. Written as DNA, the CDR3 is TGTGCCAGCAGCCAATATGGACTGGGAGGAGGTGGTTACAATGAGCAGTTCTTC.

The CDR3 reads CASRSDITPYEQYF. In DNA, the CDR3 is TGTGCCAGCAGGTCGGACATAACCCCCTACGAGCAGTACTTC. The gene calls are TRBV6-1 and TRBJ2-7; possibly TRBD1 for D (5 bases). Trimming removed 6 bases from V and 2 bases from J, with 14 bases in between. Germline V gives CDR1 MNHNS, CDR2 SASEGT. This CDR3 comprises 14 residues.

In this sample, this clonotype turned up many times. The CDR3, as DNA: TGTGCCAGCAGCCGATCTGGACTCACAGATAATCAGCCCCAGCATTTT. The encoded protein is CASSRSGLTDNQPQHF. This chain connects TRBV7-9 to TRBJ1-5, with D uncertain. From germline, CDR1 is SEHNR and CDR2 FQNEAQ (reference sequence). The ends were cut back, 5 bases at V and 4 bases at J, with 18 bases in the middle. This CDR3 has 16 amino acids.

This clonotype was seen repeatedly, ten times or more. The chain links TRBV4-3 to TRBJ1-1; tentatively, D is TRBD1 (5 bases). CDR3 length equals 13 residues. Trimming took off 5 bases at V and 7 bases at J, with 14 bases between the two ends. In germline, CDR1 is LGHNA, CDR2 YSLEER. The CDR3 region is CASSTHGGFEAFF. CDR3 coding DNA: TGCGCCAGCAGCACCCACGGGGGTTTTGAAGCTTTCTTT.

J is TRBJ2-3 and V is TRBV12-3 or TRBV12-4; tentative D call: TRBD2 (6 bases). CDR3 length: 14 amino acids. V was trimmed by 3 bases and J by 2 bases, leaving 9 bases between them. This chain's CDR3 is CASSFTSYTDTQYF. CDR3 DNA sequence: TGTGCCAGCAGTTTTACTAGCTACACAGATACGCAGTATTTT.

The table lists this clonotype with a few counts. The J gene is TRBJ2-7, the V gene TRBV5-6; D unresolved. Germline CDR1 and CDR2: SGHDT and YYEEEE. CDR3 length: 11 amino acids. Trimming took off 3 bases at V and 11 bases at J, with 12 bases between the two ends. The CDR3 protein is CASSSLGREYF. DNA of the CDR3: TGTGCCAGCAGCTCGCTCGGACGCGAGTACTTC. Looking up the rest from reference TRBV5-6 and TRBJ2-7 gives the full variable domain: DAGVTQSPTHLIKTRGQQVTLRCSPKSGHDTVSWYQQALGQGPQFIFQYYEEEERQRGNFPDRFSGHQFPNYSSELNVNALLLGDSALYLCASSSLGREYFGPGTRLTVT.

This clonotype was detected ten times or more. The chain carries TRBV20-1 and TRBJ2-7; 7 bases align to TRBD2. V lost 6 bases, J lost 3 bases, and 8 bases stayed unmatched. CDR1 and CDR2 (germline): DFQATT, SNEGSKA (reference sequence). The CDR3 extends over 13 amino acids. The CDR3 sequence is CSALGGWFYEQYF. As DNA, the CDR3 is TGCAGTGCCCTGGGGGGGTGGTTCTACGAGCAGTACTTC.

This clonotype appeared many times. The chain is built from TRBV29-1 and TRBJ1-2; the D gene is possibly TRBD1 (5 bases). Looked up from germline, CDR1 is SQVTM and CDR2 is ANQGSEA. Trimming shortened V by 2 bases and J by 3 bases, and 10 bases separated the two germline ends. This CDR3 contains 13 residues. Here the CDR3 DNA reads TGCAGCGTTGAACAGGGTAGTGACTATGGCTACACCTTC. Its translation is CSVEQGSDYGYTF. Combining the CDR3 with reference TRBV29-1 and TRBJ1-2 gives the whole variable domain SAVISQKPSRDICQRGTSLTIQCQVDSQVTMMFWYRQQPGQSLTLIATANQGSEATYESGFVIDKFPISRPNLTFSTLTVSNMSPEDSSIYLCSVEQGSDYGYTFGSGTRLTVV.